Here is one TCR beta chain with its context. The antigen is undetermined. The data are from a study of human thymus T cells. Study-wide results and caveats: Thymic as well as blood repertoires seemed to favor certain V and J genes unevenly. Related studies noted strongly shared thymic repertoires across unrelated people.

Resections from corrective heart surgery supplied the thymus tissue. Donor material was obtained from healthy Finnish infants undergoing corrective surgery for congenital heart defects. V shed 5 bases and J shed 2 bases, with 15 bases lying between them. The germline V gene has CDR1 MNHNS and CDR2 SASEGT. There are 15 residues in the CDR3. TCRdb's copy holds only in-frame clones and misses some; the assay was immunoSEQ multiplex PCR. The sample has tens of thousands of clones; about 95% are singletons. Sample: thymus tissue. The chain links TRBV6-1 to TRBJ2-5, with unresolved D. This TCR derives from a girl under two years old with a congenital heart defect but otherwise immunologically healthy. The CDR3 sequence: CASSLGFQWQETQYF. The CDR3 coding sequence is TGTGCCAGCAGTCTAGGGTTCCAATGGCAAGAGACCCAGTACTTC.